The entry below gives a single T cell receptor (beta chain) sequence along with its context. Documented time point: peripheral blood 6 weeks after treatment start. The V gene lost 5 bases and the J gene lost 4 bases, with 11 bases spanning the gap. CDR1 and CDR2 (germline): SNHLY, FYNNEI. The CDR3 sequence is 13 residues long. The sample belongs to a study of PD-L1 blockade in urothelial cancer. As for the study in general: About 90% of the roughly 30 patients were men whose urothelial cancer was bladder-origin. Median T cell yield per blood sample was about 150,000 cells.

Profiled with immunoSEQ multiplex PCR; TCRdb holds only in-frame clones, not every one. The table has about 50,000 clones, approximately 85% seen once. The genes are TRBV2 and TRBJ1-2; a possible D gene is TRBD1 (6 bases). The input for sequencing was PBMCs, taken around atezolizumab (anti-PD-L1) treatment. The TCR originated in a man in his fifties with urothelial cancer. CDR3 DNA: TGTGCCAGCAGTAGACAGGAGTTCTATGGCTACACCTTC. This translates into CASSRQEFYGYTF.